This TCR beta chain stems from a study of chemoradiotherapy in HPV16-positive cancers. Repertoires were sampled repeatedly during chemoradiotherapy. Sequencing used immunoSEQ multiplex PCR; TCRdb keeps in-frame clones, though not all of them. The top ten hold about a sixth of the sample, which has approximately 12,000 clones, 50% to 75% seen once. This clone was seen once. Trimming left V 6 bases short and J 0 bases short, with 12 bases between. The CDR3 consists of 14 residues. CDR1 MDHEN and CDR2 SYDVKM come from the germline V gene. The receptor was isolated from a human donor with HPV-associated anogenital cancer. Specimen collection occurred from a patient who underwent chemoradiotherapy. The J gene is TRBJ2-7, the V gene TRBV28; TRBD2 might be the D (7 bases). CDR3 protein: CASRTGGYSYEQYF. The CDR3 region has the DNA TGTGCCAGCAGGACGGGGGGCTACTCCTACGAGCAGTACTTC.